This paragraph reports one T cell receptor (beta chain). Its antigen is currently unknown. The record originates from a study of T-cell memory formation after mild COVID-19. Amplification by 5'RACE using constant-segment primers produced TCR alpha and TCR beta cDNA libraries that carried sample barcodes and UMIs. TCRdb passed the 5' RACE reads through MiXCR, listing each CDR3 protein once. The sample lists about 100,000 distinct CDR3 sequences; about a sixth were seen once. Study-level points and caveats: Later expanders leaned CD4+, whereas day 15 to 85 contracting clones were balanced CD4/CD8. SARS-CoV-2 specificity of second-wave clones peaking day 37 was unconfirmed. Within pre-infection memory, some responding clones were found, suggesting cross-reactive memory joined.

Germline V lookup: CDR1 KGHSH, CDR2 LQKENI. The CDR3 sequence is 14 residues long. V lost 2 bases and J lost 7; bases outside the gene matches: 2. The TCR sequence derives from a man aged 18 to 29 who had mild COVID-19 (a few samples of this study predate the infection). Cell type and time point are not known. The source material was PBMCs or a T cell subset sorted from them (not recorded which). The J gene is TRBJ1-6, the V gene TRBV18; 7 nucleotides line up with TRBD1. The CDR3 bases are TGTGCCAGCTCACCAGAGACAGGGAATTCACCCCTCCACTTT. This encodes CASSPETGNSPLHF. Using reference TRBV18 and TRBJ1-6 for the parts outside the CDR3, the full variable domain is NAGVMQNPRHLVRRRGQEARLRCSPMKGHSHVYWYRQLPEEGLKFMVYLQKENIIDESGMPKERFSAEFPKEGPSILRIQQVVRGDSAAYFCASSPETGNSPLHFGNGTRLTVT.